This T cell receptor beta chain was sequenced for a study of CD8 T cells in Susac syndrome. Random hexamers were used to reverse transcribe roughly 0.45 to 1 ug of RNA. MiXCR, run by TCRdb on the immunoSEQ multiplex PCR reads, gives a single entry per CDR3 protein. The table shows fewer than 95,000 distinct CDR3 sequences, with around 96% occurring only once. CDR1 DFQATT and CDR2 SNEGSKA come from the germline V gene (reference sequence). The CDR3 totals 15 residues. Between the trimmed V and J ends, which lost 0 bases and 6 bases, there was a span of 15 bases. The clonotype comes from a human donor with Susac syndrome. Sequences were obtained from CD8+ T cells from PBMCs. The chain recombines TRBV20-1 with TRBJ1-5, with a tentative D call TRBD1 (5 bases). The CDR3 loop is CSAREERGESQPQHF. The CDR3 bases are TGCAGTGCTAGAGAAGAAAGGGGTGAAAGTCAGCCCCAGCATTTT.